The 32 T cell receptor beta chains presented below share a single source sample, sequenced in a study of blood T cell repertoires in COVID-19. Some clones are missing from TCRdb's copy, which holds only in-frame ones; the method was immunoSEQ multiplex PCR. The sample carries 380,000 or so clones, approximately 88% recorded once. Sequenced input: PBMCs or T cells enriched from blood (not recorded which). These receptors were taken from a woman in her twenties or thirties with acute COVID-19.

The V and J genes are TRBV28 and TRBJ2-7, with no clear D. This CDR3 has 13 amino acids. From germline, CDR1 is MDHEN and CDR2 SYDVKM. The V end was cut by 6 bases, the J end by 6 bases, with 15 bases between. The chain's CDR3 is CASRQSSSPEQYF. CDR3 sequence (DNA): TGTGCCAGCAGACAATCTAGTTCACCCGAGCAGTACTTC. Complete variable domain (other parts from reference TRBV28 and TRBJ2-7): DVKVTQSSRYLVKRTGEKVFLECVQDMDHENMFWYRQDPGLGLRLIYFSYDVKMKEKGDIPEGYSVSREKKERFSLILESASTNQTSMYLCASRQSSSPEQYFGPGTRLTVT.

This clone has only a few counts. CDR3 bases: TGTGCCAGCAGGGGAAGGGACACGACCTACGAGCAGTACTTC. Protein sequence: CASRGRDTTYEQYF. The V call is TRBV7-9, the J call TRBJ2-7, with D maybe TRBD1 (6 bases). CDR1 and CDR2 (germline): SEHNR, FQNEAQ (reference sequence). Deletions cut 6 bases from V and 2 bases from J, with 14 bases between. The CDR3 covers 14 residues. Full variable domain (rest looked up from reference TRBV7-9 and TRBJ2-7): DTGVSQNPRHKITKRGQNVTFRCDPISEHNRLYWYRQTLGQGPEFLTYFQNEAQLEKSRLLSDRFSAERPKGSFSTLEIQRTEQGDSAMYLCASRGRDTTYEQYFGPGTRLTVT.

The chain uses TRBV11-1 and TRBJ2-7; 9 nucleotides align to TRBD1. Losses at the gene ends were 5 bases for V and 0 bases for J; bases not matched to a gene: 5. CDR3 length: 15 residues. CDR1 SGHAT and CDR2 FQDESV come from the germline V gene (reference sequence). CDR3 region: CASSPDRGLSYEQYF. Here the CDR3 DNA reads TGTGCCAGCAGCCCGGACAGGGGTCTCTCCTACGAGCAGTACTTC.

This rearrangement joins TRBV13 to TRBJ1-2, with D perhaps matching TRBD1 (6 bases). V shed 0 bases and J shed 3 bases, with 17 bases lying between them. Germline V lookup: CDR1 PRHDT, CDR2 FYEKMQ (reference sequence). The CDR3 has 17 amino acids. CDR3 bases: TGTGCCAGCAGCTTAGGTCACAGACAGGCGAATCACTATGGCTACACCTTC. Its translation is CASSLGHRQANHYGYTF.

V usage is TRBV27 and J usage is TRBJ2-4; 9 nucleotides match TRBD2. The CDR3 extends over 17 amino acids. The V gene end was trimmed by 5 bases and the J gene end by 0 bases; junction bases not matched to a gene: 8. Germline loops: CDR1 MNHEY, CDR2 SMNVEV (reference sequence). This CDR3 is CASSQMTSGIAKNIQYF. In DNA form, the CDR3 reads TGTGCCAGCAGTCAAATGACTAGCGGAATAGCCAAAAACATTCAGTACTTC.

The rearrangement uses TRBV5-1 and TRBJ1-2; D might be TRBD1 (5 bases). Germline values: CDR1 SGHRS, CDR2 YFSETQ. Deletions cut 3 bases from V and 2 bases from J, with 14 bases between. This CDR3 has 15 amino acids. CDR3 amino acids: CASSWAGRSNYGYTF. CDR3 bases: TGCGCCAGCAGCTGGGCAGGGCGATCCAACTATGGCTACACCTTC.

The rearrangement uses TRBV4-1 and TRBJ1-6; possible D gene TRBD1, 6 bases. The CDR3 extends over 16 amino acids. The germline V gene has CDR1 MGHRA and CDR2 YSYEKL. V was trimmed by 3 bases and J by 6 bases, leaving 15 bases between them. CDR3 sequence: CASSHPTGKSNSPLHF. For the CDR3, the DNA is TGCGCCAGCAGCCACCCGACAGGCAAGAGTAATTCACCCCTCCACTTT.

V is TRBV6-5 and J is TRBJ2-1; D possibly corresponds to TRBD1 (5 bases). Germline loops: CDR1 MNHEY, CDR2 SVGAGI. This CDR3 spans 14 amino acids. The V end lost 5 bases, the J end lost 9 bases, and 17 bases lay between the germline ends. In nucleotides, the CDR3 is TGTGCCAGCAGTCCTGGGGCCCTCGTAGGTGAGCAGTTCTTC. It is translated as CASSPGALVGEQFF.

The V and J genes are TRBV20-1 and TRBJ1-1, with D possibly TRBD1 on 6 matching bases. Germline lookup yields CDR1 DFQATT and CDR2 SNEGSKA (reference sequence). This CDR3 spans 11 amino acids. V was cut by 2 bases and J by 6 bases, with 7 bases left in between. CDR3 sequence: CSARQGPEAFF. The CDR3, as DNA: TGCAGTGCTAGACAGGGGCCTGAAGCTTTCTTT.

The CDR3 nucleotides read TGCGCCAGCAGCTTTAGTAGCGGGGGAACCACCGGGGAGCTGTTTTTT. Encoded protein: CASSFSSGGTTGELFF. The chain carries TRBV5-1 and TRBJ2-2; 9 bases fit TRBD2. The CDR3 is 16 amino acids. CDR1 and CDR2 (germline): SGHRS, YFSETQ. Unmatched junction bases numbered 6, after V lost 2 bases and J lost 4 bases.

This rearrangement joins TRBV2 to TRBJ1-1; 7 positions match TRBD1. This CDR3 is built from 14 residues. Looked up from germline, CDR1 is SNHLY and CDR2 is FYNNEI. The V gene end was trimmed by 4 bases and the J gene end by 4 bases; junction bases not matched to a gene: 6. CDR3 nucleotides: TGTGCCAGCAGTGCTGTACAGGGGTTCACTGAAGCTTTCTTT. Amino acid sequence: CASSAVQGFTEAFF.

This sequence joins TRBV5-1 and TRBJ1-3, with D unresolved. Germline V gives CDR1 SGHRS, CDR2 YFSETQ. V was pared by 0 bases and J by 2 bases, with 12 bases between. This CDR3 comprises 16 residues. The CDR3 region is CASSLGPTPAGNTIYF. CDR3 sequence (DNA): TGCGCCAGCAGCTTGGGACCGACACCGGCTGGAAACACCATATATTTT.

The chain couples TRBV30 to TRBJ1-6; 10 bases match TRBD1. J gave up 9 bases and V 0 bases, and 5 bases lay outside the gene matches. The CDR3 contains 15 residues. Germline V gene sequence: CDR1 GTSNPN, CDR2 SVGIG (reference sequence). CDR3 loop: CAWSVLGTGVSPLHF. In nucleotides, the CDR3 is TGTGCCTGGAGTGTTCTTGGGACAGGGGTTTCACCCCTCCACTTT.

This clone has a single count. This rearrangement joins TRBV9 to TRBJ1-2, with a possible D match to TRBD1 (6 bases). The germline V gene has CDR1 SGDLS and CDR2 YYNGEE. Trimming took 3 bases from V and 3 from J, leaving 12 bases between them. The CDR3 covers 14 residues. CDR3 region: CASSATRTDYGYTF. CDR3 sequence (DNA): TGTGCCAGCAGCGCTACCAGGACAGACTATGGCTACACCTTC.

The gene calls are TRBV19 and TRBJ1-2, with 7 bases aligning to TRBD1. Germline values: CDR1 LNHDA, CDR2 SQIVND (reference sequence). The ends lost 4 bases at V and 0 bases at J; junction bases unmatched: 5. The CDR3 loop spans 15 amino acids. CDR3 residues: CASSKQGKANYGYTF. The CDR3 coding sequence is TGTGCCAGTAGTAAACAGGGGAAGGCTAACTATGGCTACACCTTC.

The chain has TRBV6-4 and TRBJ2-3; 7 bases line up with TRBD1. The germline gives CDR1 MRHNA, CDR2 SNTAGT. V lost 6 bases to trimming and J lost 2 bases; unmatched junction nucleotides: 8. The CDR3 is made up of 15 amino acids. The DNA of the CDR3 is TGTGCCAGCAGCCCCGGACAGGATAACACAGATACGCAGTATTTT. Translation: CASSPGQDNTDTQYF.

The chain combines TRBV13 with TRBJ1-2; D unclear. The ends were cut back, 1 base at V and 4 bases at J, with 22 bases in the middle. CDR3 size: 18 residues. CDR1 and CDR2 from the germline V gene are PRHDT and FYEKMQ (reference sequence). The CDR3 region has the DNA TGTGCCAGCAGCTTAGCCGGGGTTTTGGAGGAAGGGATCTATGGCTACACCTTC. Translating it yields CASSLAGVLEEGIYGYTF.

This clone has just one count. Written as DNA, the CDR3 is TGTGCCAGCAGCAGGGGCACAGATACGCAGTATTTT. Protein product: CASSRGTDTQYF. This chain joins TRBV27 and TRBJ2-3, with D perhaps TRBD1 (5 bases). V was clipped by 6 bases and J by 1 base, with 5 bases between them. This CDR3 region has 12 residues. CDR1 is MNHEY and CDR2 is SMNVEV in the germline V gene (reference sequence).

This clone was found a few times. The CDR3 DNA reads TGTGCCAGCAGCTCCTGGGGGGGGCGCGAGCAGTACTTC. It encodes CASSSWGGREQYF. The chain has TRBV7-2 and TRBJ2-7, with D perhaps matching TRBD2 (7 bases). Trimming removed 4 bases at V and 6 bases at J, with 13 bases between. This CDR3 has 13 residues. Per the germline V gene, CDR1 is SGHTA and CDR2 is FQGNSA.

This clone was observed a handful of times. The chain has TRBV19 and TRBJ1-5; D is perhaps TRBD1 (6 bases). The CDR3 extends over 16 amino acids. Per germline, CDR1 LNHDA and CDR2 SQIVND (reference sequence). The V and J ends lost 3 bases and 0 bases respectively, with 12 bases between them. Here the CDR3 DNA reads TGTGCCAGTAGTATCTATCAGGACAGTAGCAATCAGCCCCAGCATTTT. It is translated as CASSIYQDSSNQPQHF.

The genes are TRBV5-1 and TRBJ2-1; the match to TRBD1 covers 7 bases. This CDR3 region has 14 residues. The ends lost 4 bases at V and 7 bases at J; junction bases unmatched: 8. CDR1 and CDR2 (germline): SGHRS, YFSETQ. CDR3: CASSVHPGQNEQFF. The CDR3 DNA is TGCGCCAGCAGCGTACATCCGGGACAGAATGAGCAGTTCTTC. Full variable domain (missing parts from reference TRBV5-1 and TRBJ2-1): KAGVTQTPRYLIKTRGQQVTLSCSPISGHRSVSWYQQTPGQGLQFLFEYFSETQRNKGNFPGRFSGRQFSNSRSEMNVSTLELGDSALYLCASSVHPGQNEQFFGPGTRLTVL.

The V gene is TRBV6-2 or TRBV6-3, the J gene TRBJ1-5, with D possibly TRBD1 on 6 matching bases. Trimming took off 6 bases at V and 3 bases at J, with 12 bases between the two ends. The CDR3 extends over 14 amino acids. Germline values: CDR1 MNHEY, CDR2 SVGEGT. In DNA form, the CDR3 reads TGTGCCAGCAGCTCCGGACAGCCCAATCAGCCCCAGCATTTT. Amino acid sequence: CASSSGQPNQPQHF.

A few counts support this clone. Additional DNA sequences in this sample encode the identical CDR3. The chain recombines TRBV9 with TRBJ2-7; weak D call: TRBD1 (6 bases). The ends were cut back, 4 bases at V and 2 bases at J, with 16 bases in the middle. The CDR3 totals 15 residues. Per germline, CDR1 SGDLS and CDR2 YYNGEE. CDR3 nucleotide sequence: TGTGCCAGCAGCCCCCAGACAGGTCGGACCTACGAGCAGTACTTC. It specifies CASSPQTGRTYEQYF.

The chain couples TRBV5-1 to TRBJ2-3; 8 bases are a match to TRBD1. V lost 0 bases to trimming and J lost 3 bases; unmatched junction nucleotides: 3. This CDR3 is built from 15 residues. In germline, CDR1 is SGHRS, CDR2 YFSETQ. CDR3: CASSLGGDRTDTQYF. CDR3 in DNA: TGCGCCAGCAGCTTGGGAGGGGACAGGACAGATACGCAGTATTTT.

The chain combines TRBV5-8 with TRBJ2-6; the match to TRBD1 covers 9 bases. Unmatched junction bases numbered 6, after V lost 4 bases and J lost 4 bases. The CDR3 covers 16 residues. The germline CDR1 and CDR2 sequences are SGHTS and YDEGEE. CDR3 in amino acids: CASSRDRDVGANVLTF. CDR3 nucleotides: TGTGCCAGCAGCCGGGACAGGGACGTCGGGGCCAACGTCCTGACTTTC.

This clone has only one observation. The chain uses TRBV4-3 and TRBJ2-2; TRBD2 agrees at 9 bases. Germline loops: CDR1 LGHNA, CDR2 YSLEER. The CDR3 runs to 14 residues. V trimming: 4 bases; J trimming: 7 bases; junction bases outside the gene matches: 4. The DNA for the CDR3 is TGCGCCAGCAGCCTAGCGGGGGCCTACGGGGAGCTGTTTTTT. Translation gives CASSLAGAYGELFF.

The chain uses TRBV2 and TRBJ2-2, with 10 positions matching TRBD1. This CDR3 contains 15 residues. Germline V lookup: CDR1 SNHLY, CDR2 FYNNEI. The V segment lost 6 bases and the J segment 6 bases; nucleotides outside the gene matches: 7. CDR3 amino acids: CASRGPGTGAGELFF. CDR3 DNA: TGTGCCAGCAGGGGCCCCGGGACAGGGGCCGGGGAGCTGTTTTTT.

Here the CDR3 DNA reads TGTGCCACCAGTGATTCGGGACAGGGGACCTATGGCTACACCTTC. It encodes CATSDSGQGTYGYTF. The genes are TRBV24-1 and TRBJ1-2; 10 bases map to TRBD1. Per the germline V gene, CDR1 is KGHDR and CDR2 is SFDVKD. The CDR3 is 15 amino acids. V lost 2 bases and J lost 4; bases outside the gene matches: 3.

J is TRBJ1-1 and V is TRBV7-9; 9 nucleotides line up with TRBD1. With V trimmed by 5 bases and J by 3 bases, 13 bases remained unmatched. The CDR3 is 17 residues long. Germline CDR1 reads SEHNR; CDR2 reads FQNEAQ (reference sequence). Here the CDR3 reads CASSPPPVRTGDTEAFF. The CDR3 DNA sequence: TGTGCCAGCAGCCCACCCCCCGTGAGGACAGGGGACACTGAAGCTTTCTTT.

This chain uses TRBV24-1 with TRBJ2-7, with 9 bases lining up with TRBD1. V was pared by 6 bases and J by 5 bases, with 13 bases of the junction left unmatched. The CDR3 covers 16 residues. Germline V gene data show CDR1 as KGHDR and CDR2 as SFDVKD. CDR3 nucleotide sequence: TGTGCCACCAGTTCCGGGACAGGGAAGGTAGGCCACGAGCAGTACTTC. Its translation is CATSSGTGKVGHEQYF.

This rearrangement joins TRBV2 to TRBJ2-7; 7 bases align to TRBD1. Germline CDR1 and CDR2: SNHLY and FYNNEI. V gave up 7 bases and J gave up 10 bases; unmatched junction bases: 7. CDR3 length: 11 residues. CDR3 residues: CASKGALPQYF. The DNA for the CDR3 is TGTGCCAGCAAGGGGGCCCTCCCCCAGTACTTC.

The chain links TRBV5-4 to TRBJ1-2; D is ambiguous. CDR3 length: 16 amino acids. Per germline, CDR1 SGHNT and CDR2 YYREEE (reference sequence). Trimming shortened V by 4 bases and J by 5 bases, and 21 bases separated the two germline ends. The CDR3 loop is CASSLGTAGPSYGYTF. DNA of the CDR3: TGTGCCAGCAGCCTTGGAACGGCAGGTCCTTCGTATGGCTACACCTTC.